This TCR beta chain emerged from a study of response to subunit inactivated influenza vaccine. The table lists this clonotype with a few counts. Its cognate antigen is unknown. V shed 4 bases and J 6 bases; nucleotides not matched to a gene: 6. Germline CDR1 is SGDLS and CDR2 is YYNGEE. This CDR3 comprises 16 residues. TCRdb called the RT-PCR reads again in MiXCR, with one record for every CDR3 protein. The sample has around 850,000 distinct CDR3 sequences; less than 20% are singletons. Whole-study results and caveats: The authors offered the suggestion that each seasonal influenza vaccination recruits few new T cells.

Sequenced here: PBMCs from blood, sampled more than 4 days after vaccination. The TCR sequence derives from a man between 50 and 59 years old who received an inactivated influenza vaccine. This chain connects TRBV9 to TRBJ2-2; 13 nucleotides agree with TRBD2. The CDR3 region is CASSQGLAGASGELFF. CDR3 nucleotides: TGTGCCAGCAGCCAAGGACTAGCGGGAGCTTCCGGGGAGCTGTTTTTT.